The source of this T cell receptor (beta chain) is a study of cytotoxic CD8 clonotypes in ibrutinib-treated CLL. On the study more broadly: Collecting the response samples happened after a median 12 months of treatment, with a range of 6 to 36.

Study results and caveats: Among the clonotypes, public ones were uncommon and contracted or held stable on treatment.

This table comes from immunoSEQ multiplex PCR, and its TCRdb copy is limited to in-frame clones, with some not included. The profile covers about 140,000 clones, with 77% appearing a single time and around 30% taken by the ten largest. Regarding this clone: Its target is unknown.

The CDR3 totals 15 residues. The germline V gene has CDR1 MNHEY and CDR2 SVGAGI. V lost 2 bases, J lost 1 base, and 11 bases lay in between. The sample in question was PBMCs, obtained after 12 months of ibrutinib treatment. This receptor was identified in a human donor with chronic lymphocytic leukemia. This rearrangement joins TRBV6-5 to TRBJ2-5; D is perhaps TRBD1 (6 bases). The CDR3 DNA follows: TGTGCCAGCAGTTACGGCCGACAGGTCCAAGAGACCCAGTACTTC. Protein: CASSYGRQVQETQYF.